What follows are 8 T cell receptor beta chains derived from one specimen sequenced in a study of spatial heterogeneity in lung cancer. As for time point: sample taken at primary tumor resection. Unsorted whole RNA samples from tumor, nontumor lung or frozen PBMC were sequenced. One entry per CDR3 protein, called by TCRdb with MiXCR from the 5' RACE reads. The sample consists of tens of thousands of distinct CDR3 sequences, approximately 12% of them appearing once. The sequencing here drew on PBMCs, taken at surgery. The source is a male donor with early-stage non-small cell lung cancer.

V usage is TRBV14 and J usage is TRBJ2-3; the D gene is possibly TRBD2 (5 bases). V shed 4 bases and J shed 4 bases, with 12 bases lying between them. The CDR3 spans 14 residues. Germline V gene sequence: CDR1 SGHDN, CDR2 FVKESK. This CDR3 reads CASSRGIGADTQYF. The DNA of the CDR3 is TGTGCCAGCAGCCGAGGGATTGGAGCAGATACGCAGTATTTT.

The chain uses TRBV2 and TRBJ2-1; TRBD1 is a possible D gene (6 bases). The CDR3 spans 16 residues. V dropped 4 bases and J dropped 0 bases, with 13 bases sitting between them. Germline values: CDR1 SNHLY, CDR2 FYNNEI. This chain's CDR3 is CASSGQDGTSYNEQFF. In DNA, the CDR3 is TGTGCCAGCAGTGGACAGGACGGGACCTCCTACAATGAGCAGTTCTTC.

The chain recombines TRBV5-1 with TRBJ2-2; D not resolved. V was clipped by 0 bases and J by 3 bases, with 9 bases between them. Germline V gene lookup returns CDR1 SGHRS and CDR2 YFSETQ. The CDR3 is 15 residues long. The CDR3 bases are TGCGCCAGCAGCTTGGCCTCTGGGTACACCGGGGAGCTGTTTTTT. The encoded protein is CASSLASGYTGELFF. The full variable domain, in which reference TRBV5-1 and TRBJ2-2 provide the parts outside the CDR3, is KAGVTQTPRYLIKTRGQQVTLSCSPISGHRSVSWYQQTPGQGLQFLFEYFSETQRNKGNFPGRFSGRQFSNSRSEMNVSTLELGDSALYLCASSLASGYTGELFFGEGSRLTVL.

The J gene is TRBJ1-1, the V gene TRBV11-2; D gene uncertain. With 3 bases removed from V and 3 bases from J, the gap between germline ends came to 14 bases. Germline lookup yields CDR1 SGHAT and CDR2 FQNNGV. The CDR3 contains 15 residues. The CDR3 sequence is CASSLVRGRDTEAFF. The DNA for the CDR3 is TGTGCCAGCAGCTTGGTCCGAGGGAGAGACACTGAAGCTTTCTTT.

This chain joins TRBV29-1 and TRBJ2-3; D is undetermined. Germline-derived CDR1 and CDR2 are SQVTM and ANQGSEA. The CDR3 extends over 16 amino acids. V dropped 6 bases and J dropped 6 bases, with 25 bases sitting between them. The CDR3, as DNA: TGCAGCGTCCCCGCGAACCTAATAGGTTCGCCGGATACGCAGTATTTT. Its protein is CSVPANLIGSPDTQYF.

There are many counts of this clonotype. The chain uses TRBV6-5 and TRBJ1-6; 7 bases agree with TRBD1. The germline V gene encodes CDR1 MNHEY and CDR2 SVGAGI. This CDR3 comprises 15 residues. V was pared by 5 bases and J by 5 bases, with 6 bases of the junction left unmatched. CDR3 region: CASSLGQSNNSPLHF. The DNA for the CDR3 is TGTGCCAGCAGTCTGGGACAGTCAAATAATTCACCCCTCCACTTT.

The chain carries TRBV5-4 and TRBJ2-7; TRBD1 agrees at 8 bases. The V gene's germline CDR1 is SGHNT and CDR2 YYREEE (reference sequence). V was pared by 1 base and J by 0 bases, with 0 bases of the junction left unmatched. The length of the CDR3 is 14 residues. The CDR3 bases are TGTGCCAGCAGCTTGCAGGGGGCCTCCTACGAGCAGTACTTC. The encoded protein is CASSLQGASYEQYF.

This clonotype has a handful of counts. The chain links TRBV7-9 to TRBJ2-7; 8 bases map to TRBD1. Germline CDR1 reads SEHNR; CDR2 reads FQNEAQ (reference sequence). The V and J ends lost 7 bases and 3 bases, in that order; junction bases with no gene match: 8. This CDR3 is 14 amino acids long. CDR3 nucleotides: TGTGCCAGCAAGGGGGACAGGCCTTACTACGAGCAGTACTTC. Its protein is CASKGDRPYYEQYF.